Below, one T cell receptor (beta chain) is given with its context. Its antigen is unidentified. Through a sample-barcoded 5' primer and a J-beta primer mix, a second PCR was run for roughly 6 to 11 cycles. TCRdb processed the 5' RACE reads anew with MiXCR; each CDR3 protein has one entry. The sample has over 950,000 distinct CDR3 sequences; roughly 47% are singletons. The data originate from a study of blood T cells in healthy people across ages. Study results and limitations: Underestimates were what the diversity estimates from one million T cells were considered to be.

The CDR3 is 14 amino acids. Deletions cut 6 bases from V and 2 bases from J, with 15 bases between. The germline gives CDR1 SQVTM, CDR2 ANQGSEA. This receptor was taken from a woman aged 55-69 years in good health. Sequencing was performed on blood. J is TRBJ2-3 and V is TRBV29-1; TRBD1 or TRBD2 may be the D gene (5 bases each). The CDR3 is CSVGTGTYTDTQYF. The CDR3 coding sequence is TGCAGCGTCGGTACCGGGACCTACACAGATACGCAGTATTTT.